Sequencing of this TCR beta chain was carried out in a study of Ad26.COV2.S vaccination and SARS-CoV-2 variants. Study at large: By the intramuscular route, Ad26.COV2.S was given once, or twice 56 days apart.

Clones were read by immunoSEQ multiplex PCR, and TCRdb kept only the in-frame ones, dropping some. The sample includes 300,000 to 350,000 clones, around 90% of them seen just once. Treatment described: roughly 19 received Ad26.COV2.S at low or high dose, single or two shots; roughly 5 received placebo; per-sample allocation not given. The samples were gathered on day 63 after the first injection of vaccine or placebo. This CDR3 spans 18 amino acids. Germline V gene data show CDR1 as MGHRA and CDR2 as YSYEKL. Trimming left V 0 bases short and J 3 bases short, with 20 bases between. Sequencing was performed on peripheral blood, taken in a trial of Ad26.COV2.S vaccine versus placebo. The receptor's source is a person aged 18-60 years who received the Ad26.COV2.S COVID-19 vaccine or a placebo. The chain links TRBV4-1 to TRBJ2-5; a possible D gene is TRBD2 (6 bases). The CDR3 here is CASSQELGPGGPKETQYF. DNA for the CDR3: TGCGCCAGCAGCCAAGAATTAGGACCCGGGGGTCCGAAAGAGACCCAGTACTTC.